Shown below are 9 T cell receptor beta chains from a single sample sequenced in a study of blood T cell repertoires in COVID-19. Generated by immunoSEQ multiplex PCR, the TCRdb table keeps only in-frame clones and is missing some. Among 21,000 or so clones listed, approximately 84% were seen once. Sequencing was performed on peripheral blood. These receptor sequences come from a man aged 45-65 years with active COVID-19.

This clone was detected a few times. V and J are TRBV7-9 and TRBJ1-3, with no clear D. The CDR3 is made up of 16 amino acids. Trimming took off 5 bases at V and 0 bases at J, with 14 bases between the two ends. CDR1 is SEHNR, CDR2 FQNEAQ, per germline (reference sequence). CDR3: CASSPKTRLSGNTIYF. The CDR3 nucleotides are TGTGCCAGCAGCCCAAAGACAAGGCTCTCTGGAAACACCATATATTTT.

The CDR3 coding sequence is TGCAGCGTTACGACAGGGAACACTGAAGCTTTCTTT. This translates into CSVTTGNTEAFF. The J gene is TRBJ1-1, the V gene TRBV29-1; weak D call: TRBD1 (6 bases). The CDR3 is made up of 12 amino acids. The V and J ends lost 5 bases and 1 base respectively, with 8 bases between them. Germline CDR1 and CDR2: SQVTM and ANQGSEA. Variable domain in full (rest from reference TRBV29-1 and TRBJ1-1): SAVISQKPSRDICQRGTSLTIQCQVDSQVTMMFWYRQQPGQSLTLIATANQGSEATYESGFVIDKFPISRPNLTFSTLTVSNMSPEDSSIYLCSVTTGNTEAFFGQGTRLTVV.

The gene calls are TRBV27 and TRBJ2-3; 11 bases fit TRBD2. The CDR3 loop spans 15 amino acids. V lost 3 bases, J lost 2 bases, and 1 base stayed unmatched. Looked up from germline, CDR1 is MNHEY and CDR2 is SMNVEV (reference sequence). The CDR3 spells CASSLTSGDTDTQYF. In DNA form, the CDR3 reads TGTGCCAGCAGTTTGACTAGCGGGGACACAGATACGCAGTATTTT.

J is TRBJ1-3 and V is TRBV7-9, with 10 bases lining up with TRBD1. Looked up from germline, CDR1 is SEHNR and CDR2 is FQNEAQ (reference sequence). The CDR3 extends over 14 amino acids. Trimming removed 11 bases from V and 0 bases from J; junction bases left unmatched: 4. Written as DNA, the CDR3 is TGTGCCGGACAGGGGGGCCCCTCTGGAAACACCATATATTTT. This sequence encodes CAGQGGPSGNTIYF.

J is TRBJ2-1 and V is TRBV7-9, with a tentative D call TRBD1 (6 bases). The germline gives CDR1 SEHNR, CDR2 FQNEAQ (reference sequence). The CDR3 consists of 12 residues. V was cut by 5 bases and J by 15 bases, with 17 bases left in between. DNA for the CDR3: TGTGCCAGCAGCATGCTGGGGGCCAGGGGGTTCTTC. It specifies CASSMLGARGFF.

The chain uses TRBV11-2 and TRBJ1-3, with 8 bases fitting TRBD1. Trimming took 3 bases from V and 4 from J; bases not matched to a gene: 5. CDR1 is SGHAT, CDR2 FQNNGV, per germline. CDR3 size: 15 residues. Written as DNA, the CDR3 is TGTGCCAGCAGCTTTCAGGGGGCGCCCGGAAACACCATATATTTT. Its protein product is CASSFQGAPGNTIYF.

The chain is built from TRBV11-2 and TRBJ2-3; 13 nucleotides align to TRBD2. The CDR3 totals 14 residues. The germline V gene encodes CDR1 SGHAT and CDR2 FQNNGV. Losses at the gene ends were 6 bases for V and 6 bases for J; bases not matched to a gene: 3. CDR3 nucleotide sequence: TGTGCCAGCAGGACTAGCGGGAGGCGTGATACGCAGTATTTT. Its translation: CASRTSGRRDTQYF.

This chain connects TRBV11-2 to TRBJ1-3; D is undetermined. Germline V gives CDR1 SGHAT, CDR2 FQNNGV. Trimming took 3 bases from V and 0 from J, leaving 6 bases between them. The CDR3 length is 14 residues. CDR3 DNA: TGTGCCAGCAGCTTCACTGGCTCTGGAAACACCATATATTTT. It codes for CASSFTGSGNTIYF. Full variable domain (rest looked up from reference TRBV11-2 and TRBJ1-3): EAGVAQSPRYKIIEKRQSVAFWCNPISGHATLYWYQQILGQGPKLLIQFQNNGVVDDSQLPKDRFSAERLKGVDSTLKIQPAKLEDSAVYLCASSFTGSGNTIYFGEGSWLTVV.

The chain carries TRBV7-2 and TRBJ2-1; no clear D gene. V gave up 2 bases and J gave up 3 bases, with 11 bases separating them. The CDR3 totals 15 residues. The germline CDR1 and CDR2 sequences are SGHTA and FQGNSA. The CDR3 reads CASSLTADYYNEQFF. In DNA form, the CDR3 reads TGTGCCAGCAGCTTAACCGCGGATTACTACAATGAGCAGTTCTTC. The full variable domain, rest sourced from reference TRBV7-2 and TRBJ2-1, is GAGVSQSPSNKVTEKGKDVELRCDPISGHTALYWYRQSLGQGLEFLIYFQGNSAPDKSGLPSDRFSAERTGGSVSTLTIQRTQQEDSAVYLCASSLTADYYNEQFFGPGTRLTVL.